This T cell receptor beta chain was identified during a study of cytomegalovirus exposure and HLA in healthy donors. General study points: Some TCR beta chains (164 of them) were listed as cytomegalovirus-associated.

CDR3 length: 16 residues. Germline lookup yields CDR1 SGHAT and CDR2 FQNNGV. Trimming removed 1 base at V and 6 bases at J, with 19 bases between. PCR amplification relied on 60 Vbeta primers (plus 13 Jbeta primers). Repertoires were generated with immunoSEQ multiplex PCR, while TCRdb's copy carries only in-frame clones and drops some. The sample lists around 100,000 clones; 70% to 85% were seen once. On this clone: Its cognate antigen is unknown.

The chain recombines TRBV11-2 with TRBJ2-7; a weak D match, TRBD2 (5 bases). This receptor was taken from a woman younger than 35 in good health and CMV-seronegative. What was sequenced was PBMCs. The CDR3 DNA reads TGTGCCAGCAGCTTAGTTTCGGTTAGGGCGGGCTTCGAGCAGTACTTC. Residues: CASSLVSVRAGFEQYF.